The present TCR beta chain was sequenced within a study of cytomegalovirus exposure and HLA in healthy donors. Study-wide points: Apart from CMV serostatus, no immune exposure information was available. Of the V segments, some could not be distinguished, including TRBV6-2 and TRBV6-3, and were excluded.

The PCR had 60 Vbeta and 13 Jbeta primers. This table comes from immunoSEQ multiplex PCR, and its TCRdb copy is limited to in-frame clones, with some not included. The table records 150,000 to 170,000 clones, about 80% of them present only once. In its sample, this clone was seen once. Its antigen is not known. Germline V gene sequence: CDR1 SQVTM, CDR2 ANQGSEA. The CDR3 extends over 12 amino acids. Between the trimmed V and J ends, which lost 4 bases and 6 bases, there was a span of 13 bases. The chain has TRBV29-1 and TRBJ2-7; D may be TRBD1 (6 bases). The sequence came from a woman aged 40 to 49 in good health and CMV-seronegative. Sample: PBMCs. CDR3 nucleotides: TGCAGCGTTGCGGCAGGGGACGGCGAGCAGTACTTC. It specifies CSVAAGDGEQYF.